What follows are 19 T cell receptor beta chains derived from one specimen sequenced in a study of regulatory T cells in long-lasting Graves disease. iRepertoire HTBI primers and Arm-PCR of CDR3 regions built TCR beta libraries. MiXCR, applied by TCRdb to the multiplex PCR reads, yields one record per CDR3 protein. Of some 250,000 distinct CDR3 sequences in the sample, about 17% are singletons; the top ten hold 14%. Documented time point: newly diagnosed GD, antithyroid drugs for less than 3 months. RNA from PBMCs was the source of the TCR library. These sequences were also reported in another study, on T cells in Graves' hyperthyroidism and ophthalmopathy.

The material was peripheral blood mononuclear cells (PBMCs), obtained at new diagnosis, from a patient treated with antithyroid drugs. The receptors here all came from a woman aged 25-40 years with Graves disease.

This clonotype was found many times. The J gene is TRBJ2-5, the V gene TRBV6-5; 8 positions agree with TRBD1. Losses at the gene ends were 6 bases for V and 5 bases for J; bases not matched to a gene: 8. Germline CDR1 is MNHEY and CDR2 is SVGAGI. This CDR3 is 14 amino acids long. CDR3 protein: CASSYRGEGETQYF. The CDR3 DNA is TGTGCCAGCAGCTACAGGGGGGAAGGGGAGACCCAGTACTTC.

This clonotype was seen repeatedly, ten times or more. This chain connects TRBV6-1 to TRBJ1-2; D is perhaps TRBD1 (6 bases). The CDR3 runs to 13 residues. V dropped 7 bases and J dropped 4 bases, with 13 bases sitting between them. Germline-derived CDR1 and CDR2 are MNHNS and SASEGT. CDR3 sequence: CASTWGGLYGYTF. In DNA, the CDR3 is TGTGCCAGCACCTGGGGGGGGCTCTATGGCTACACCTTC.

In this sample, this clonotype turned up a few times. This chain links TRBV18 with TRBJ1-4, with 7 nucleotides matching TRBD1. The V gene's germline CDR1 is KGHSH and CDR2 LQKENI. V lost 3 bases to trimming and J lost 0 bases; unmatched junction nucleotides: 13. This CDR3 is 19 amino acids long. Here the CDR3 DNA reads TGTGCCAGCTCACCTCTCCCGGGACAGCTAATTGCAACTAATGAAAAACTGTTTTTT. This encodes CASSPLPGQLIATNEKLFF.

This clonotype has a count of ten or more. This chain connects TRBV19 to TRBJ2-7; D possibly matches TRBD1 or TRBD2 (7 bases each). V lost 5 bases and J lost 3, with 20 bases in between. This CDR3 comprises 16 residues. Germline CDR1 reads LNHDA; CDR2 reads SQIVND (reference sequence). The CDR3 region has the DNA TGTGCCAGTAGTCCGTTGGGAGGGGGCGAAGGCTACGAGCAGTACTTC. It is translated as CASSPLGGGEGYEQYF.

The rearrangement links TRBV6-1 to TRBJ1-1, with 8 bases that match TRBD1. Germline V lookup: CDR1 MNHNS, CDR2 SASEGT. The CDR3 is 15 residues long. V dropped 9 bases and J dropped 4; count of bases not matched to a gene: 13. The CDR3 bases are TGTGCCAGGTTCTATCGACAGGGGATTGTCACTGAAGCTTTCTTT. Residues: CARFYRQGIVTEAFF.

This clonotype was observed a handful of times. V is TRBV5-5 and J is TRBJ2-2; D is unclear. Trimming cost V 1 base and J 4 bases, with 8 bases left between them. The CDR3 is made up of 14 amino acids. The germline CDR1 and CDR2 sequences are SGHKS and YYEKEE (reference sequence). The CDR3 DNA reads TGTGCCAGCAGCTTGCAACAGAGCACCGGGGAGCTGTTTTTT. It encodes CASSLQQSTGELFF. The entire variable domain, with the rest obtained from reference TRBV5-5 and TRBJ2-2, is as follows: DAGVTQSPTHLIKTRGQQVTLRCSPISGHKSVSWYQQVLGQGPQFIFQYYEKEERGRGNFPDRFSARQFPNYSSELNVNALLLGDSALYLCASSLQQSTGELFFGEGSRLTVL.

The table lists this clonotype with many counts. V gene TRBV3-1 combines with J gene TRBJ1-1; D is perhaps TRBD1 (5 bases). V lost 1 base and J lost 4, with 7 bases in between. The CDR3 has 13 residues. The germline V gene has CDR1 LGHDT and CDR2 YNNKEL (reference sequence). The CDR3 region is CASSQGRATEAFF. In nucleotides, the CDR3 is TGTGCCAGCAGCCAAGGCAGGGCCACTGAAGCTTTCTTT.

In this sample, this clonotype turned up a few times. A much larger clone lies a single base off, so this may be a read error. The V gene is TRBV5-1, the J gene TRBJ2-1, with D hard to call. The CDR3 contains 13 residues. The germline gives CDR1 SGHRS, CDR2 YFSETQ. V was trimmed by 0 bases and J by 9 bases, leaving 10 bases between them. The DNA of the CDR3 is TGCGCCAGCAGCTTGGCAACGTCGGTTGAGCAGTTCTTC. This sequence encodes CASSLATSVEQFF.

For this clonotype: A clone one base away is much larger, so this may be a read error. The DNA of the CDR3 is TGCAGTGCTAGAGTCCCGGGGGTCAATGAGCAGTACTTC. It yields the protein CSARVPGVNEQYF. This chain connects TRBV20-1 to TRBJ2-7; D may be TRBD2 (6 bases). Germline V gene sequence: CDR1 DFQATT, CDR2 SNEGSKA (reference sequence). The CDR3 consists of 13 residues. Trimming shortened V by 1 base and J by 7 bases, and 14 bases separated the two germline ends.

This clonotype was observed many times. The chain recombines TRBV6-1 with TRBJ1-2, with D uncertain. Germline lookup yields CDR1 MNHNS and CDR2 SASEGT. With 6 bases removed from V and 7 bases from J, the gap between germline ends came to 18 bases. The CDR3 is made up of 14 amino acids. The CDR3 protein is CASSRTGFGFGYTF. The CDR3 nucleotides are TGTGCCAGCAGCAGGACGGGGTTTGGCTTTGGCTACACCTTC.

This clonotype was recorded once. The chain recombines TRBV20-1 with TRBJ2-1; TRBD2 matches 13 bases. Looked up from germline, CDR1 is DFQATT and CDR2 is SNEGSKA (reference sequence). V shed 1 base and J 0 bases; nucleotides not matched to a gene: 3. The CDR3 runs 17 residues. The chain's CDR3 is CSARVGTSGDSYNEQFF. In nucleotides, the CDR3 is TGCAGTGCTAGAGTCGGGACTAGCGGGGACTCCTACAATGAGCAGTTCTTC.

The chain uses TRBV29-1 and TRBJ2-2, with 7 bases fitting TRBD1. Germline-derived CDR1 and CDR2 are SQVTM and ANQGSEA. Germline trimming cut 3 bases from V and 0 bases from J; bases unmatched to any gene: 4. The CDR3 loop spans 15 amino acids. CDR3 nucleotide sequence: TGCAGCGTTGAGCGACAGGGCGCGAACACCGGGGAGCTGTTTTTT. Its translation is CSVERQGANTGELFF.

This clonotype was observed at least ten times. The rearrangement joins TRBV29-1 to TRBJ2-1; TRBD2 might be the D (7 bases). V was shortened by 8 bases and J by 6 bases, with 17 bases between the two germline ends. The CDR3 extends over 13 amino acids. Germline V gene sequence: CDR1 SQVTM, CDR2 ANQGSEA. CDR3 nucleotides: TGCAGCCTGATGGGGGGGCAGAGCAATGAGCAGTTCTTC. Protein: CSLMGGQSNEQFF.

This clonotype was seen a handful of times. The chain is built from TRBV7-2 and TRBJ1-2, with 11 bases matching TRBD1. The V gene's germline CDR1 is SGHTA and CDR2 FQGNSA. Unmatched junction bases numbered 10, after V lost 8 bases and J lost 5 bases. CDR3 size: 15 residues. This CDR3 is CASLPTGTGGYGYTF. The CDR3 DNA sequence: TGTGCCAGCCTACCTACCGGGACAGGGGGATATGGCTACACCTTC.

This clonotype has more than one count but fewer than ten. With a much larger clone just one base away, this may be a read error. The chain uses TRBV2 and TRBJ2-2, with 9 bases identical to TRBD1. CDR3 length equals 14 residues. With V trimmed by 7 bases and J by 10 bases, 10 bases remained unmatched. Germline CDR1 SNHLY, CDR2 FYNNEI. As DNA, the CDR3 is TGTGCCAGCACGGGGACAGGGAGCTCCGTGGAGCTGTTTTTT. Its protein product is CASTGTGSSVELFF.

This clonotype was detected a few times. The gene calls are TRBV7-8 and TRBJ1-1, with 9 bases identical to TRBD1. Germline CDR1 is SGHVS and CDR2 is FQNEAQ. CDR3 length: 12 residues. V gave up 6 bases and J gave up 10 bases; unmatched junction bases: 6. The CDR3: CASSPGQGGAFF. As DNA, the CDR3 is TGTGCCAGCAGTCCGGGACAGGGCGGAGCTTTCTTT.

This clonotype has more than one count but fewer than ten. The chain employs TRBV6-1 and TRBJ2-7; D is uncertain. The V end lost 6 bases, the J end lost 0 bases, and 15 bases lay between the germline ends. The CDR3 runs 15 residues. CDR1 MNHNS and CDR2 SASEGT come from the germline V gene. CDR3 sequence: CASRGPPLISYEQYF. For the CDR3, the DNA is TGTGCCAGCAGAGGTCCACCACTTATCTCCTACGAGCAGTACTTC.

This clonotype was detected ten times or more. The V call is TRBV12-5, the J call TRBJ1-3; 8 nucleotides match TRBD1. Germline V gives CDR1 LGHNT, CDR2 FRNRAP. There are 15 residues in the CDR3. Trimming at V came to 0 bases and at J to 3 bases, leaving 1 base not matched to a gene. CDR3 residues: CASGLVDRGGNTIYF. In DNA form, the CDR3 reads TGTGCTAGTGGTTTGGTCGACAGGGGTGGAAACACCATATATTTT. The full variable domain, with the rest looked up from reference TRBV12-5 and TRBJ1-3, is DARVTQTPRHKVTEMGQEVTMRCQPILGHNTVFWYRQTMMQGLELLAYFRNRAPLDDSGMPKDRFSAEMPDATLATLKIQPSEPRDSAVYFCASGLVDRGGNTIYFGEGSWLTVV.

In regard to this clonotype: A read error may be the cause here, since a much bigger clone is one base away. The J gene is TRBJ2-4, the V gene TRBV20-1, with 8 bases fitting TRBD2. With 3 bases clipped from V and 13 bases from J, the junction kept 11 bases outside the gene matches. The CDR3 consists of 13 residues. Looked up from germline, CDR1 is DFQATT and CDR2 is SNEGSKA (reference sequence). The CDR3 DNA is TGCAGTGCTAGCGTCCTAGCGGGCGAAGAGCAGTACTTC. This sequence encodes CSASVLAGEEQYF.